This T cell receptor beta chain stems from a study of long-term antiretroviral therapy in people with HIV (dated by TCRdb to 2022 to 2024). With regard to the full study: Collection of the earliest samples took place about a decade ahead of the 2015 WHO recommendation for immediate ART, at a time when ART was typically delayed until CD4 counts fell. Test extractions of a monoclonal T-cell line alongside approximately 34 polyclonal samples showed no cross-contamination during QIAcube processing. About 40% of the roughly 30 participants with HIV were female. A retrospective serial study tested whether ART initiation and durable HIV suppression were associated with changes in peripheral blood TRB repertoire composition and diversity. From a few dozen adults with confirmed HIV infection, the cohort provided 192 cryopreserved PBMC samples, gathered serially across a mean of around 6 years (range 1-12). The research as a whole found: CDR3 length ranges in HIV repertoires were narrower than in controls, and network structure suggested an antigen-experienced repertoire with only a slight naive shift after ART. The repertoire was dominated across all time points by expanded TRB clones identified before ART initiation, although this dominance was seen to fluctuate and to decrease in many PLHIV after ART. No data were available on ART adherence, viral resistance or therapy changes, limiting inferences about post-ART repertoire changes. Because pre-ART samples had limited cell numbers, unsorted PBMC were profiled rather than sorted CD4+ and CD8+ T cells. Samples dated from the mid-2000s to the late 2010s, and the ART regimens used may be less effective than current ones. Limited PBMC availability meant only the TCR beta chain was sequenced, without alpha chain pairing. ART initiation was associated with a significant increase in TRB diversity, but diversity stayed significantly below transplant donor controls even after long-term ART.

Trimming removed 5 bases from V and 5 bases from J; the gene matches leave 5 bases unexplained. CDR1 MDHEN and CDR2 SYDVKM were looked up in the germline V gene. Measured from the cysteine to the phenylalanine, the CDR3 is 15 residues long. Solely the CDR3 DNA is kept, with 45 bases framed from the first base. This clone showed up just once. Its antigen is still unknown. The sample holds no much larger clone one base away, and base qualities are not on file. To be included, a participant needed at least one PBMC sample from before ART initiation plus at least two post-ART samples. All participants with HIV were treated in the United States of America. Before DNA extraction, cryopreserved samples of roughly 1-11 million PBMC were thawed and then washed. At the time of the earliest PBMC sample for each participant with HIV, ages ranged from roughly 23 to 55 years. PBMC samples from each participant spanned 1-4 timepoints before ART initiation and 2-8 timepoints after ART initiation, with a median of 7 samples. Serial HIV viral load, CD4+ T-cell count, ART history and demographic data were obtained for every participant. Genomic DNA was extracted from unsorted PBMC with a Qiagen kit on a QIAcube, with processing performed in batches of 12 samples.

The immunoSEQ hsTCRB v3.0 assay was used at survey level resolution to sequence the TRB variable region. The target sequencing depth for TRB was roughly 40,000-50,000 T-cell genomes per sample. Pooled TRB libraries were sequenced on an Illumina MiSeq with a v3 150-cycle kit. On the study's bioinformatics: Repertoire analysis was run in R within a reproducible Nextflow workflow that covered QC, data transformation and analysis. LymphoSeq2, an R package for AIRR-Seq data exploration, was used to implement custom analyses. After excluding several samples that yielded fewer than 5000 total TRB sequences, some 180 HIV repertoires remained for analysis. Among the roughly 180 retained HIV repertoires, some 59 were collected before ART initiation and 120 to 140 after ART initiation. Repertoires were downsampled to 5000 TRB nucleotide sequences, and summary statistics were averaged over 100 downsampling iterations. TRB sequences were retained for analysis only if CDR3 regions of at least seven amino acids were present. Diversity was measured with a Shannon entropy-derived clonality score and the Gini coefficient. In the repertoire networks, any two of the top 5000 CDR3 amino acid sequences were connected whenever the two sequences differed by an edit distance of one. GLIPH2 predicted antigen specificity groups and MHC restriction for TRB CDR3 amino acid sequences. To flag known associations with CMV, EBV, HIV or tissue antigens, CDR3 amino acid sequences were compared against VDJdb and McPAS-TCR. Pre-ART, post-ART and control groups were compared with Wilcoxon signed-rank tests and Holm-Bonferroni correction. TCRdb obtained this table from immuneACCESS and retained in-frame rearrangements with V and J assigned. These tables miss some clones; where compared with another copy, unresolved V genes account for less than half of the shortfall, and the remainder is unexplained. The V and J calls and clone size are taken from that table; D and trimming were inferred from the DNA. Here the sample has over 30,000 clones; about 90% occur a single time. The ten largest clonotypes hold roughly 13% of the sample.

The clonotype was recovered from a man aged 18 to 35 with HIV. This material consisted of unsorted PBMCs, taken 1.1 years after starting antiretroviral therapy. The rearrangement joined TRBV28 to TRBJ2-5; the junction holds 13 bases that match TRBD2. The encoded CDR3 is CASSGGLAGEETQYF. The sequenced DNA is TGTGCCAGCAGTGGAGGACTAGCGGGAGAGGAGACCCAGTACTTC.